These T cell receptor beta chains were read from a single sample in a study of CD8+ T cells in alopecia areata. Generated by immunoSEQ multiplex PCR, the TCRdb table keeps only in-frame clones and is missing some. This sample has approximately 210,000 clones, with over 60% found just once. Sample: CD4+ T cells sorted from blood, taken at week 4, from a patient treated with tofacitinib. The receptors derive from a human donor with alopecia areata. The CDR3 runs from the conserved cysteine through the conserved F or W. The listing skips clone size in some rows; elsewhere it reads once, few, many or a size class.

clone size	V gene	J gene	CDR3 protein
NA	TRBV18	TRBJ1-1	CASSPDPNTEAFF
NA	TRBV5-1	TRBJ1-1	CASSLSGGREAFF
few	TRBV19	TRBJ1-1	CASSRRNTEAFF
NA	TRBV7-2	TRBJ1-1	CASSLKFGAEAFF
NA	TRBV2	TRBJ1-4	CASSEAGEKLFF
few	TRBV29-1	TRBJ2-1	CSLGSYNEQFF
few	TRBV5-1	TRBJ1-1	CASSKGTLNTEAFF
NA	TRBV2	TRBJ2-1	CASSEAGRRQFF
NA	TRBV7-9	TRBJ1-1	CASSRGLQGNTEAFF
NA	TRBV7-2	TRBJ2-5	CASSRGEAETQYF
NA	TRBV5-1	TRBJ2-3	CASSLEHGDTQYF
NA	TRBV18	TRBJ2-1	CASSGTDRVNEQFF
once	TRBV4-3	TRBJ1-6	CASSPSAGGNSPLHF
NA	TRBV7-9	TRBJ1-2	CASSQGQGGYGYTF
NA	TRBV25-1	TRBJ1-3	CASSDSGGSGNTIYF
NA	TRBV7-9	TRBJ1-2	CASSLNTGANYGYTF
few	TRBV5-1	TRBJ2-5	CASRRTGEETQYF
NA	TRBV19	TRBJ1-6	CASSIDGQGNSPLHF
NA	TRBV29-1	TRBJ2-5	CSVGGQSVAETQYF
NA	TRBV6-5	TRBJ2-2	CASNDRNTGELFF
NA	TRBV6-6	TRBJ1-1	CASSYSQTEAFF
NA	TRBV29-1	TRBJ1-1	CSVERTENTEAFF
NA	TRBV6-1	TRBJ2-5	CASRKGTGGQETQYF
NA	TRBV7-2	TRBJ2-2	CASSSMTGELFF
NA	TRBV7-7	TRBJ2-6	CASSLGQGANVLTF
once	TRBV4-1	TRBJ2-3	CASSHLTQGTGTDTQYF
few	TRBV2	TRBJ2-1	CASTTGGYNEQFF
NA	TRBV7-3	TRBJ2-1	CASSLGTSGSNEQFF
NA	TRBV30	TRBJ2-2	CAGLSGGQNTGELFF
NA	TRBV29-1	TRBJ1-2	CSVADSNYGYTF
NA	TRBV4-3	TRBJ1-2	CASSQDPRTGGTMGYTF
once	TRBV6-5	TRBJ1-2	CASRSTGTWNYGYTF
once	TRBV30	TRBJ2-3	CAWSEGYTQYF
NA	TRBV15	TRBJ2-1	CATSRGSPGQGNNEQFF
NA	TRBV30	TRBJ1-4	CAWSPGQGGEKLFF
NA	TRBV5-4	TRBJ1-1	CASSSGQITEAFF
NA	TRBV29-1	TRBJ1-6	CTTPGGGDGSYNSPLHF
NA	TRBV29-1	TRBJ2-3	CSVAYRKGTDTQYF
NA	TRBV5-4	TRBJ2-7	CASSLGLADYEQYF
NA	TRBV30	TRBJ2-5	CAWSGRALRETQYF
NA	TRBV18	TRBJ2-7	CASSPTSNTYEQYF
NA	TRBV7-2	TRBJ1-2	CASSLRTGSNYGYTF
NA	TRBV7-9	TRBJ1-1	CASSLKGETEAFF
NA	TRBV29-1	TRBJ2-1	CSVGVTRGYNEQFF
NA	TRBV30	TRBJ2-1	CAWRKLGGEQFF
NA	TRBV30	TRBJ1-5	CAWSARDRVQPQHF
few	TRBV7-2	TRBJ2-3	CASSRDYLSTDTQYF
NA	TRBV5-1	TRBJ2-2	CASADRGPNTGELFF
NA	TRBV6-1	TRBJ2-6	CASSEDLGRISGANVLTF
NA	TRBV11-2	TRBJ2-7	CASSLTEASGPYEQYF
NA	TRBV6-6	TRBJ1-5	CASSSGNQPQHF
NA	TRBV5-6	TRBJ1-5	CASSQTGQGNQPQHF
NA	TRBV20-1	TRBJ1-5	CSARAVAQHF
few	TRBV7-9	TRBJ2-1	CAVNPNEQFF